This entry lists 3 T cell receptor beta chains sequenced from one sample in a study of response to subunit inactivated influenza vaccine. TCRdb passed the RT-PCR reads through MiXCR, listing each CDR3 protein once. The sample includes approximately 490,000 distinct CDR3 sequences, 7.2% seen only once; the top ten take about an eighth. This specimen consisted of PBMCs from blood, obtained less than 30 months after vaccination. Receptors originate from a man between 50 and 69 years old who received an inactivated influenza vaccine.

This clonotype was detected a few times. This rearrangement joins TRBV20-1 to TRBJ2-7; the match to TRBD2 covers 8 bases. This CDR3 comprises 16 residues. J gave up 6 bases and V 5 bases, and 18 bases lay outside the gene matches. Germline CDR1 reads DFQATT; CDR2 reads SNEGSKA (reference sequence). CDR3 DNA sequence: TGCAGTGCTGAATTCGGGACTAGATTTTTGTACTCCGAGCAGTACTTC. It is translated as CSAEFGTRFLYSEQYF.

The rearrangement links TRBV10-3 to TRBJ2-5, with 12 bases that match TRBD2. V was clipped by 7 bases and J by 4 bases; unmatched bases: 4. Looked up from germline, CDR1 is ENHRY and CDR2 is SYGVKD. CDR3 length: 14 amino acids. The CDR3 region is CAITSGGAGETQYF. CDR3 nucleotide sequence: TGTGCCATCACTAGCGGGGGGGCCGGAGAGACCCAGTACTTC.

The V call is TRBV20-1, the J call TRBJ2-3; 7 nucleotides align to TRBD2. Germline V gives CDR1 DFQATT, CDR2 SNEGSKA (reference sequence). The CDR3 spans 18 residues. The V and J ends lost 3 bases and 0 bases, in that order; junction bases with no gene match: 15. CDR3 bases: TGCAGTGCTAGGCCCACGGTGGATTTTAGCGGGAGCACAGATACGCAGTATTTT. Its protein product is CSARPTVDFSGSTDTQYF.